These T cell receptor beta chains were read from a single sample in a study of regulatory T cells in long-lasting Graves disease. MiXCR was run by TCRdb on the multiplex PCR reads, yielding one entry per CDR3 protein. The table shows about 340,000 distinct CDR3 sequences, with around 20% occurring only once. Sequencing was performed on peripheral blood mononuclear cells (PBMCs), taken when the disease was refractory, from a patient treated with antithyroid drugs. The receptor set was obtained from a female donor with Graves disease. CDR3s leave out the opening cysteine and the closing phenylalanine or tryptophan.

cdr3_aa j_call v_call
ASSLDRGGELF TRBJ2-2 TRBV11-2
SAHLRGIGNQPQH TRBJ1-5 TRBV20-1
ASSLTQGAGYEQY TRBJ2-7 TRBV27
ASSPHRVLRKGEQY TRBJ2-7 TRBV12-3/TRBV12-4
ASSLSRLAGAADTQY TRBJ2-3 TRBV28
ASSLERGNEQY TRBJ2-7 TRBV7-2
ARTVGLAGGDEQF TRBJ2-1 TRBV2
ASSLVRRNTEAF TRBJ1-1 TRBV12-3/TRBV12-4
ASSPRLTADLEAF TRBJ1-1 TRBV6-1
AIRGEQKNTEAF TRBJ1-1 TRBV10-3
ASSSNVVRNTGELF TRBJ2-2 TRBV5-1
ASSPLGQGPGGYT TRBJ1-2 TRBV18
AIRDRAENTEAF TRBJ1-1 TRBV10-3
ASTDAGVGGAF TRBJ1-1 TRBV6-2/TRBV6-3
ASRREASGRRLYEQY TRBJ2-7 TRBV5-1
ASSTSPGKNTEAF TRBJ1-1 TRBV18
ASSPTGVYEQY TRBJ2-7 TRBV18